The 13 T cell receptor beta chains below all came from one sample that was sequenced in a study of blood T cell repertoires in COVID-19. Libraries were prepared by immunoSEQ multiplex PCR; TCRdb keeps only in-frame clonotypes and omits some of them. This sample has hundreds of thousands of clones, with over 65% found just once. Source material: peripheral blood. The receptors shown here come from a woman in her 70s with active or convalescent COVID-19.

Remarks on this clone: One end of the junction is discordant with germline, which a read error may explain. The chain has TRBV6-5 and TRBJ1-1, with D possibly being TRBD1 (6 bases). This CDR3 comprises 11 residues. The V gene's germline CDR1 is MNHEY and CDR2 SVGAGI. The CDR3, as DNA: TGTGCCAGCAGCAAAGGACAGAGCTGGGGATTT. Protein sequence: CASSKGQSWGF.

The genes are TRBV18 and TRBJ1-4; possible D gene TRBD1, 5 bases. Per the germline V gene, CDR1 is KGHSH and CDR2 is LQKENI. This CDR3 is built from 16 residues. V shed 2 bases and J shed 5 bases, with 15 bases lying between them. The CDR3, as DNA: TGTGCCAGCTCACCAAGGGGCAGGGCCGAAAATGAAAAACTGTTTTTT. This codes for CASSPRGRAENEKLFF. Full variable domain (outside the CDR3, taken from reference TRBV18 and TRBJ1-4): NAGVMQNPRHLVRRRGQEARLRCSPMKGHSHVYWYRQLPEEGLKFMVYLQKENIIDESGMPKERFSAEFPKEGPSILRIQQVVRGDSAAYFCASSPRGRAENEKLFFGSGTQLSVL.

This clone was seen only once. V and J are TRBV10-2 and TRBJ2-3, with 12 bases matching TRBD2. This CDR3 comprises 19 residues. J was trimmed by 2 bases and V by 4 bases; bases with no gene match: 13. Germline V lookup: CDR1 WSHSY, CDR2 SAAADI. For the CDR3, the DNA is TGCGCCAGCAGTGGCCTCCCCGGAGGGACTAGCGGGCCCACAGATACGCAGTATTTT. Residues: CASSGLPGGTSGPTDTQYF.

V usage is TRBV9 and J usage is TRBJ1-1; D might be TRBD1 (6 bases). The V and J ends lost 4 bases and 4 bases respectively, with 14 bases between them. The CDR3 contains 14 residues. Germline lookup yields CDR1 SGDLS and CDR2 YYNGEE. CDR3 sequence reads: CASSPSAGATEAFF. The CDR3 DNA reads TGTGCCAGCAGCCCCTCGGCGGGGGCCACTGAAGCTTTCTTT.

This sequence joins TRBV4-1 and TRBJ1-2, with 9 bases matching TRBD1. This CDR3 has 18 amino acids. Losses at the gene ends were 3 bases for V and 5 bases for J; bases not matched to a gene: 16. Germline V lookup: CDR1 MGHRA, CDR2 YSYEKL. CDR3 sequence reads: CASSHLGTGSSRRYGYTF. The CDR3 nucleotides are TGCGCCAGCAGCCACCTGGGGACAGGGAGTTCTAGAAGATATGGCTACACCTTC.

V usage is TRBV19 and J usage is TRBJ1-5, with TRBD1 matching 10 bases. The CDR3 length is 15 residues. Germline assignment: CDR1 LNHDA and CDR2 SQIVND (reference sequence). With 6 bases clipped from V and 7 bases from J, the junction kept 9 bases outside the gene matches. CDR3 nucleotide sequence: TGTGCCAGTAGCCCAGGGACAGGGGAATGGCAGCCCCAGCATTTT. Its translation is CASSPGTGEWQPQHF.

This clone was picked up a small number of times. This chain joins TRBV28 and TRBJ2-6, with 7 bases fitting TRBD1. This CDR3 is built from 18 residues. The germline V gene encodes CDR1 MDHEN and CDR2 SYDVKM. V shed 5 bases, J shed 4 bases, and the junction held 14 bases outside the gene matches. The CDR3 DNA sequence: TGTGCCAGCAGTCCGGCCGGACAGGATCCGGGAGGGGCCAACGTCCTGACTTTC. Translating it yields CASSPAGQDPGGANVLTF.

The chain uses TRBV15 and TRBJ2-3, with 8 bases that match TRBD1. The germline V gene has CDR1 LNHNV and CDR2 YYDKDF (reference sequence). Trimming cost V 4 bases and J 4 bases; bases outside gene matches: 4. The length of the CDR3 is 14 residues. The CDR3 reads CATSTGQGADTQYF. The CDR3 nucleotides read TGTGCCACCAGCACTGGACAGGGTGCAGATACGCAGTATTTT.

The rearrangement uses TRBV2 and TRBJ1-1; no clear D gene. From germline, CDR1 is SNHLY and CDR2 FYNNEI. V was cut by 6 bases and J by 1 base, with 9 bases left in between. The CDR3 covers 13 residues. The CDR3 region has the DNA TGTGCCAGCAGAGTTCGAGAGAACACTGAAGCTTTCTTT. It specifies CASRVRENTEAFF.

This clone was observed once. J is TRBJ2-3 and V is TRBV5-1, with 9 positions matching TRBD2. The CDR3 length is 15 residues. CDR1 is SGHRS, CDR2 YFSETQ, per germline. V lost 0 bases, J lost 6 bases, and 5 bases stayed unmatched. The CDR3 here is CASSLEGGRGDTQYF. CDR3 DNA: TGCGCCAGCAGCTTGGAAGGCGGGAGGGGTGATACGCAGTATTTT.

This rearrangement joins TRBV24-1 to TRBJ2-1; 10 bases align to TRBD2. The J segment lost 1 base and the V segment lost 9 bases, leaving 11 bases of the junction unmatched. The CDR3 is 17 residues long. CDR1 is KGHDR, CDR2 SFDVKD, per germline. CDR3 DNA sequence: TGTGCCACCGCCGTCGTGGGTAGCGGGAGGTCCTACAATGAGCAGTTCTTC. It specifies CATAVVGSGRSYNEQFF.

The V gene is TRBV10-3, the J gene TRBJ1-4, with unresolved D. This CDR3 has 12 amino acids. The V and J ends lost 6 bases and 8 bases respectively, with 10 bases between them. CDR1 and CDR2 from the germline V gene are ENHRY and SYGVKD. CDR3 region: CAISNTGEKLFF. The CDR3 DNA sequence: TGTGCCATCAGCAATACGGGAGAAAAACTGTTTTTT.

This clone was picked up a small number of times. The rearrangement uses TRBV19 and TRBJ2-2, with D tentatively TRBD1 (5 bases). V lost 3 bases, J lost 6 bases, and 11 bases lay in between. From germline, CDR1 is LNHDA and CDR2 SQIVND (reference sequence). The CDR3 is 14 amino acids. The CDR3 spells CASSIVQGSGELFF. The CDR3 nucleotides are TGTGCCAGTAGTATTGTCCAGGGCTCCGGGGAGCTGTTTTTT.